A single sample gave rise to the 29 T cell receptor beta chains below, sequenced in a study of Graves' ophthalmopathy and Graves' hyperthyroidism (dated by TCRdb to between 2017 and 2018). TCRdb records Illumina HiSeq 2000 as the sequencer. TCR beta CDR3 regions were amplified from RNA transcripts for repertoire sequencing. HTBI primers and the Qiagen OneStep RT-PCR kit were used in a first-round RT-PCR, which was followed by a second-round multiplex PCR, size selection and purification. TCRdb reworked the public reads: Q25 trimming with fastp, MiXCR clone assembly, productive beta chains retained. Rows with a matching CDR3 protein are joined into one entry that keeps the most common DNA and genes. Recorded for this sample are 500,000 to 800,000 distinct CDR3 sequences; approximately 39% of them occurred a single time. The ten largest clones add up to more than 3% of the sample. The sequenced material came from peripheral blood. These TCRs come from an adult man with Graves' ophthalmopathy.

The table lists this clonotype with a few counts. The chain uses TRBV20-1 and TRBJ1-6; a weak D match, TRBD1 (5 bases). Germline values: CDR1 DFQATT, CDR2 SNEGSKA (reference sequence). The ends were cut back, 3 bases at V and 6 bases at J, with 9 bases in the middle. The CDR3 loop spans 13 amino acids. CDR3 DNA sequence: TGCAGTGCTAGTTTTGGGGGTAATTCACCCCTCCACTTT. Its protein product is CSASFGGNSPLHF.

The chain has TRBV7-2 and TRBJ2-5; TRBD2 matches at 11 bases. The germline CDR1 and CDR2 sequences are SGHTA and FQGNSA. With V trimmed by 5 bases and J by 7 bases, 9 bases remained unmatched. The CDR3 contains 15 residues. The CDR3: CASSQTSGGGGTQYF. The CDR3 bases are TGTGCCAGCAGCCAAACTAGCGGGGGCGGGGGGACCCAGTACTTC.

This clonotype was counted at least ten times. The chain links TRBV9 to TRBJ2-7, with a weak D call TRBD1 (6 bases). The CDR3 spans 12 residues. V lost 3 bases and J lost 7, with 11 bases in between. Looked up from germline, CDR1 is SGDLS and CDR2 is YYNGEE. This chain's CDR3 is CASSAQGGEQYF. DNA for the CDR3: TGTGCCAGCAGCGCACAGGGTGGGGAGCAGTACTTC.

This clonotype was counted many times. The V and J genes are TRBV19 and TRBJ1-1; D gene uncertain. This CDR3 contains 12 residues. With 4 bases removed from V and 1 base from J, the gap between germline ends came to 4 bases. Per germline, CDR1 LNHDA and CDR2 SQIVND (reference sequence). In nucleotides, the CDR3 is TGTGCCAGTAGTACGCGGAACACTGAAGCTTTCTTT. This encodes CASSTRNTEAFF.

This chain uses TRBV20-1 with TRBJ2-5; 13 bases are shared with TRBD2. CDR3 size: 14 residues. The V gene's germline CDR1 is DFQATT and CDR2 SNEGSKA (reference sequence). The ends lost 2 bases at V and 5 bases at J; junction bases unmatched: 2. The CDR3 DNA follows: TGCAGTGCTAGAACTAGCGGGGGGGCCGAGACCCAGTACTTC. It translates to CSARTSGGAETQYF.

In its sample, this clonotype was seen many times. V usage is TRBV7-2 and J usage is TRBJ1-1; no definite D call. The ends were cut back, 1 base at V and 6 bases at J, with 12 bases in the middle. The CDR3 totals 14 residues. Per the germline V gene, CDR1 is SGHTA and CDR2 is FQGNSA. DNA for the CDR3: TGTGCCAGCAGCTTAGATGTAAAAGTAGCTGAAGCTTTCTTT. Protein sequence: CASSLDVKVAEAFF.

This clonotype turned up a few times. The chain recombines TRBV2 with TRBJ2-6; the D is unclear. Looked up from germline, CDR1 is SNHLY and CDR2 is FYNNEI. V was clipped by 2 bases and J by 2 bases, with 7 bases between them. This CDR3 comprises 15 residues. CDR3 region: CASSEFNTGANVLTF. In DNA form, the CDR3 reads TGTGCCAGCAGTGAATTCAATACTGGGGCCAACGTCCTGACTTTC.

The chain recombines TRBV18 with TRBJ2-7; 12 nucleotides agree with TRBD2. Germline V gene data show CDR1 as KGHSH and CDR2 as LQKENI. There are 15 residues in the CDR3. Trimming at V came to 2 bases and at J to 6 bases, leaving 5 bases not matched to a gene. CDR3 loop: CASSPDQLAGGEQYF. CDR3 DNA sequence: TGTGCCAGCTCACCAGATCAACTAGCGGGAGGCGAGCAGTACTTC.

With respect to this clonotype: One end of the junction does not line up with germline, which may come from a read error. The chain uses TRBV7-4 and TRBJ1-4, with D uncertain. The CDR3 length is 13 residues. Germline CDR1 SGHVT, CDR2 SQSDAQ. The CDR3 DNA reads as TGTGCCAACAGCTTCTCCGGAAATGAAAAACTGTTTTTT. Translation gives CANSFSGNEKLFF.

The chain carries TRBV10-2 and TRBJ2-5, with D possibly called TRBD1 or TRBD2 (6 bases each). CDR3 size: 14 residues. Deletions cut 8 bases from V and 5 bases from J, with 18 bases between. From germline, CDR1 is WSHSY and CDR2 SAAADI. CDR3 bases: TGCGCCAGCGCCCTAGGGGGGCGAGTCGAGACCCAGTACTTC. Translating gives CASALGGRVETQYF.

This clonotype was detected only once. CDR3 sequence reads: CAWSTPTGDGGYTF. As DNA, the CDR3 is TGTGCCTGGAGTACCCCTACAGGGGACGGGGGCTACACCTTC. This rearrangement joins TRBV30 to TRBJ1-2; the match to TRBD1 covers 7 bases. CDR3 length: 14 residues. Per germline, CDR1 GTSNPN and CDR2 SVGIG (reference sequence). Unmatched junction bases numbered 11, after V lost 2 bases and J lost 8 bases.

The CDR3 nucleotides are TGTGCCAGCAGTGTTAGACTGGGAAGCGTGACCGGGGAGCTGTTTTTT. Residues: CASSVRLGSVTGELFF. The chain joins TRBV2 to TRBJ2-2; D is undetermined. Germline loops: CDR1 SNHLY, CDR2 FYNNEI. The CDR3 has 16 residues. The V end was cut by 4 bases, the J end by 5 bases, with 17 bases between.

This clonotype occurred many times. This chain connects TRBV6-6 to TRBJ1-6; unclear D gene. V dropped 4 bases and J dropped 3 bases, with 7 bases sitting between them. Looked up from germline, CDR1 is MNHNY and CDR2 is SVGAGI (reference sequence). The CDR3 contains 14 residues. This CDR3 reads CASSLDLYNSPLHF. CDR3 bases: TGTGCCAGCAGTTTGGATCTCTATAATTCACCCCTCCACTTT.

This clonotype was picked up many times. The J gene is TRBJ2-2, the V gene TRBV24-1, with D possibly matching TRBD1 (6 bases). V lost 4 bases and J 0 bases, leaving 11 bases between the germline ends. This CDR3 comprises 16 residues. Germline V lookup: CDR1 KGHDR, CDR2 SFDVKD. DNA of the CDR3: TGTGCCACCAGTGACGCCGGGACAACGAACACCGGGGAGCTGTTTTTT. Translated: CATSDAGTTNTGELFF.

The table lists this clonotype with a count of one. The genes are TRBV29-1 and TRBJ2-2; D is unresolved. The CDR3 spans 11 residues. CDR1 and CDR2 from the germline V gene are SQVTM and ANQGSEA. Trimming stripped 8 bases from V and 6 bases from J, with 10 bases between. The CDR3 sequence: CSLLDAGELFF. For the CDR3, the DNA is TGCAGCTTGCTAGACGCCGGGGAGCTGTTTTTT.

This clonotype was counted once. This chain connects TRBV29-1 to TRBJ1-4, with TRBD1 as a possible D gene (5 bases). The CDR3 runs to 13 residues. Trimming took off 6 bases at V and 6 bases at J, with 14 bases between the two ends. Germline loops: CDR1 SQVTM, CDR2 ANQGSEA. The CDR3 sequence: CSVAGGQDEKLFF. The CDR3 nucleotides are TGCAGCGTCGCCGGGGGTCAGGATGAAAAACTGTTTTTT.

V is TRBV7-2 and J is TRBJ1-1; 9 bases are a match to TRBD1. CDR1 is SGHTA and CDR2 is FQGNSA in the germline V gene. This CDR3 comprises 16 residues. The V gene end was trimmed by 5 bases and the J gene end by 13 bases; junction bases not matched to a gene: 20. Here the CDR3 reads CASSVRTGTGTRGGFF. CDR3 sequence (DNA): TGTGCCAGCAGCGTACGAACCGGGACAGGGACTCGCGGGGGTTTCTTT.

Many counts were recorded for this clonotype. The J gene is TRBJ1-2, the V gene TRBV24-1; a weak D match, TRBD1 (6 bases). The CDR3 sequence is 14 residues long. V dropped 4 bases and J dropped 8 bases, with 16 bases sitting between them. Per the germline V gene, CDR1 is KGHDR and CDR2 is SFDVKD. CDR3 nucleotides: TGTGCCACCAGTGACGAAGGCCTAACAGGGGGCTACACCTTC. Protein sequence: CATSDEGLTGGYTF.

This clonotype has a count of ten or more. The V call is TRBV7-9, the J call TRBJ1-1; perhaps TRBD1 as D (6 bases). The germline CDR1 and CDR2 sequences are SEHNR and FQNEAQ (reference sequence). V was pared by 3 bases and J by 0 bases, with 14 bases between. The CDR3 has 16 amino acids. For the CDR3, the DNA is TGTGCCAGCAGCTTCTCGGGGGCAGGGATGAACACTGAAGCTTTCTTT. Translation gives CASSFSGAGMNTEAFF. Drawing the rest from reference TRBV7-9 and TRBJ1-1, the complete variable domain is DTGVSQNPRHKITKRGQNVTFRCDPISEHNRLYWYRQTLGQGPEFLTYFQNEAQLEKSRLLSDRFSAERPKGSFSTLEIQRTEQGDSAMYLCASSFSGAGMNTEAFFGQGTRLTVV.

The sample holds many counts of this clonotype. The chain recombines TRBV10-3 with TRBJ1-6, with unresolved D. Trimming cost V 0 bases and J 8 bases, with 8 bases left between them. Germline V gene data show CDR1 as ENHRY and CDR2 as SYGVKD. This CDR3 is 14 amino acids long. The CDR3 here is CAISESGLDSPLHF. The CDR3, as DNA: TGTGCCATCAGTGAGTCGGGATTGGATTCACCCCTCCACTTT.

In its sample, this clonotype was seen a few times. This could be a read error, since a much larger clone is one nucleotide away. The rearrangement links TRBV7-9 to TRBJ1-1; a possible D gene is TRBD1 (6 bases). In germline, CDR1 is SEHNR, CDR2 FQNEAQ (reference sequence). The CDR3 contains 13 residues. V lost 10 bases to trimming and J lost 2 bases, with 14 bases between them. CDR3 region: CANSGGTNTEAFF. CDR3 nucleotide sequence: TGTGCCAATTCCGGAGGGACAAACACTGAAGCTTTCTTT. Combining the CDR3 with reference TRBV7-9 and TRBJ1-1 gives the whole variable domain DTGVSQNPRHKITKRGQNVTFRCDPISEHNRLYWYRQTLGQGPEFLTYFQNEAQLEKSRLLSDRFSAERPKGSFSTLEIQRTEQGDSAMYLCANSGGTNTEAFFGQGTRLTVV.

This clonotype has a handful of counts. The chain couples TRBV4-1 to TRBJ1-3; weak D call: TRBD1 (5 bases). Per the germline V gene, CDR1 is MGHRA and CDR2 is YSYEKL. The CDR3 runs to 16 residues. Trimming stripped 1 base from V and 2 bases from J, with 12 bases between. The CDR3 bases are TGCGCCAGCAGCCAAGGGTCCACAGGACCTGGAAACACCATATATTTT. It codes for CASSQGSTGPGNTIYF.

The genes are TRBV7-9 and TRBJ1-1; D not certain. Germline lookup yields CDR1 SEHNR and CDR2 FQNEAQ (reference sequence). The ends were cut back, 5 bases at V and 3 bases at J, with 10 bases in the middle. CDR3 size: 13 residues. The CDR3 protein is CASSPTLDTEAFF. The CDR3 DNA follows: TGTGCCAGCAGCCCGACCCTCGACACTGAAGCTTTCTTT.

This clonotype came up many times. The CDR3 region has the DNA TGCGCCAGCAGCTTGGAAGGGCAGGGCTACACTGAAGCTTTCTTT. Encoded protein: CASSLEGQGYTEAFF. The chain is built from TRBV5-1 and TRBJ1-1; D may be TRBD1 (5 bases). The ends were cut back, 0 bases at V and 3 bases at J, with 12 bases in the middle. The CDR3 sequence is 15 residues long. CDR1 is SGHRS, CDR2 YFSETQ, per germline.

The sample holds many counts of this clonotype. DNA for the CDR3: TGTGCCAGCAGCCAAGAGGGGCCTGAAGCTTTCTTT. Translation: CASSQEGPEAFF. V gene TRBV3-1 combines with J gene TRBJ1-1, with D maybe TRBD1 (5 bases). The CDR3 is 12 residues long. V lost 0 bases, J lost 6 bases, and 5 bases lay in between. Germline V gene data show CDR1 as LGHDT and CDR2 as YNNKEL (reference sequence).

This rearrangement joins TRBV19 to TRBJ2-5; tentative D call: TRBD1 (5 bases). The V end lost 6 bases, the J end lost 4 bases, and 15 bases lay between the germline ends. The CDR3 sequence is 14 residues long. Per the germline V gene, CDR1 is LNHDA and CDR2 is SQIVND (reference sequence). CDR3 DNA: TGTGCCAGTAGCAGCCAAGGGGTAGGAGAGACCCAGTACTTC. Protein sequence: CASSSQGVGETQYF.

The table lists this clonotype with a few counts. The chain links TRBV24-1 to TRBJ1-6; tentatively, D is TRBD1 (5 bases). Looked up from germline, CDR1 is KGHDR and CDR2 is SFDVKD. Deletions cut 11 bases from V and 6 bases from J, with 7 bases between. This CDR3 is built from 11 residues. The CDR3 nucleotides are TGTGCCAGCGGGGGTAATTCACCCCTCCACTTT. Protein sequence: CASGGNSPLHF.

This clonotype has at least ten counts. J is TRBJ2-7 and V is TRBV19; 7 bases line up with TRBD1. Germline CDR1 and CDR2: LNHDA and SQIVND (reference sequence). CDR3 length equals 12 residues. J was trimmed by 2 bases and V by 7 bases; bases with no gene match: 2. CDR3 protein: CASTGQTYEQYF. The CDR3 bases are TGTGCCAGTACGGGACAGACCTACGAGCAGTACTTC.

This chain uses TRBV29-1 with TRBJ2-5; TRBD1 matches at 10 bases. The germline gives CDR1 SQVTM, CDR2 ANQGSEA. The CDR3 is made up of 14 amino acids. V was pared by 4 bases and J by 9 bases, with 11 bases of the junction left unmatched. This chain's CDR3 is CSVATGGKDRPQYF. The CDR3 bases are TGCAGCGTTGCGACAGGGGGCAAAGATCGGCCCCAGTACTTC.